This TCR beta chain was recovered during a study of T cell responses to AZD1222 COVID-19 vaccine. The CDR3 runs 12 residues. The V gene lost 7 bases and the J gene lost 2 bases, with 8 bases spanning the gap. Germline CDR1 MDHEN, CDR2 SYDVKM. The protocol was immunoSEQ multiplex PCR, while the TCRdb copy is restricted to in-frame clones and leaves out a portion. The profile shows about 99,000 clones, around nine tenths of them singletons. Sequencing used peripheral blood, obtained 28 days after the second dose of the MenACWY control vaccine. This clonotype originated in an adult who received the MenACWY meningococcal vaccine as a control. J is TRBJ1-2 and V is TRBV28, with D unclear. In DNA form, the CDR3 reads TGTGCCAGCAATGGGGTAAACTATGGCTACACCTTC. The encoded protein is CASNGVNYGYTF.